One sample yielded the 2 T cell receptor beta chains listed below, sequenced in a study of blood T cells in healthy people across ages. A sample-barcoded 5' primer and a J-beta primer mix were used in a second PCR of roughly 7 to 12 cycles. One entry per CDR3 protein, called by TCRdb with MiXCR from the 5' RACE reads. This table holds about 800,000 distinct CDR3 sequences, around 45% found once. Sequenced sample: blood. Every receptor here comes from a man older than 75 in good health.

The chain recombines TRBV5-1 with TRBJ2-3; D uncertain. Germline values: CDR1 SGHRS, CDR2 YFSETQ. The CDR3 spans 17 residues. V dropped 6 bases and J dropped 3 bases, with 23 bases sitting between them. CDR3 DNA sequence: TGCGCCAGCACTCTGGAAGGCAGGCCGGTGGGGACAGATACGCAGTATTTT. Translation gives CASTLEGRPVGTDTQYF.

This chain's CDR3 is CSVGALAGVHNEQFF. CDR3 nucleotides: TGCAGCGTTGGGGCCCTAGCGGGAGTCCACAATGAGCAGTTCTTC. This chain links TRBV29-1 with TRBJ2-1; 10 bases map to TRBD2. Germline assignment: CDR1 SQVTM and CDR2 ANQGSEA. V lost 4 bases, J lost 5 bases, and 8 bases stayed unmatched. This CDR3 contains 15 residues.